This paragraph reports one TCR beta chain. Antigen unknown. The sample belongs to a study of T cell repertoires in cytomegalovirus infection. Study background: Through public TCR beta signatures, both CMV infection and matching HLA type were indicated.

The CDR3 loop spans 14 amino acids. Germline-derived CDR1 and CDR2 are SGHTA and FQGTGA. The V and J ends lost 5 bases and 4 bases respectively, with 13 bases between them. Study-wide points: Identification of carriers of CMV plus the relevant HLA was achieved through cumulative public TCR beta family frequency. Ex vivo responses were dominated by HLA-C-restricted CMV-specific TCR beta clonotypes.

TCRdb processed the reads anew with MiXCR; each CDR3 protein has one entry. The data show more than 150,000 distinct CDR3 sequences, 15% to 20% seen once. The specimen was PBMCs. The V gene is TRBV7-3, the J gene TRBJ2-3; D not certain. This sequence originates from a human donor in good health (CMV status not recorded). Some clones in this sample may be carry-over from other donors' samples. Here the CDR3 reads CASSHGRSSDTQYF. The DNA of the CDR3 is TGTGCCAGCAGCCACGGGCGAAGCTCAGATACGCAGTATTTT.